A single sample gave rise to the 2 T cell receptor beta chains below, sequenced in a study of T-cell reconstitution after alpha-beta-depleted transplantation in children. Unique molecular identifiers tagged the TCRbeta library. Each CDR3 protein gets one entry after TCRdb re-called the PCR reads with MiXCR. The sample lists approximately 97,000 distinct CDR3 sequences; over 6% were seen once. Source: PBMCs, taken before TCRalphabeta/CD19-depleted stem cell transplant. Receptor source: a boy aged 2 to 9 with acute lymphoblastic leukemia, due to receive a stem cell transplant.

This clonotype was detected ten times or more. The chain recombines TRBV20-1 with TRBJ2-5, with D hard to call. Trimming shortened V by 7 bases and J by 0 bases, and 6 bases separated the two germline ends. The CDR3 consists of 11 residues. Germline CDR1 is DFQATT and CDR2 is SNEGSKA (reference sequence). The CDR3 DNA is TGCAGTGGAGAGCACCAAGAGACCCAGTACTTC. Its translation is CSGEHQETQYF.

This clonotype was seen many times. The V and J genes are TRBV5-6 and TRBJ2-7; no firm D call. Germline V CDR1 and CDR2: SGHDT, YYEEEE. There are 11 residues in the CDR3. V was pared by 4 bases and J by 0 bases, with 2 bases between. The CDR3 loop reads CASSTSYEQYF. The CDR3 coding sequence is TGTGCCAGCAGCACCTCCTACGAGCAGTACTTC.